This T cell receptor (beta chain) originates from a study of blood T cell repertoires in COVID-19. For the study at large: The samples span acute and convalescent COVID-19 from the United States, Italy and Spain.

Authors' methods: The assay estimated nucleated cells by amplifying reference gene primers. Clones were read by immunoSEQ multiplex PCR, and TCRdb kept only the in-frame ones, dropping some. From that table come the V and J calls and clone size; the DNA was used to work out D and trimming. The sample lists about 210,000 clones, almost 85% occurring once. The CDR3 covers 13 residues. Between the trimmed V and J ends, which lost 5 bases and 15 bases, there was a span of 17 bases. Germline loops: CDR1 LNHNV, CDR2 YYDKDF (reference sequence). The sample taken for sequencing was peripheral blood. This sequence joins TRBV15 and TRBJ1-6, with a possible D match to TRBD1 (6 bases). The TCR was taken from a woman aged 35 to 49 with acute or convalescent COVID-19. CDR3 in DNA: TGTGCCACCAGCCCCAGAAACAGGGAAATCCTCCACTTT. It translates to CATSPRNREILHF.